A selection of T cell receptor beta chains follows, all from one sample in a study of cytomegalovirus exposure and HLA in healthy donors. This table comes from immunoSEQ multiplex PCR, and its TCRdb copy is limited to in-frame clones, with some not included. The table gives just over 20,000 clones; the top ten clones make up 22% of it. Material for sequencing was PBMCs. All receptors come from a man aged 60 to 75 in good health and CMV-seropositive. Both conserved end residues are part of each CDR3. Fields, in order: clone size, J gene, V gene, D gene, CDR3 protein, CDR3 DNA. A D gene is named only where the DNA matches it firmly. Not all rows give a size; the values are once, few, many and, for expanded clones, a class.

NA	TRBJ2-7	TRBV7-9	TRBD2	CASSSGTSAYEQYF	TGTGCCAGCAGCTCAGGGACTAGCGCCTACGAGCAGTACTTC
NA	TRBJ2-2	TRBV4-1	TRBD1	CASSLRGLGELFF	TGCGCCAGCAGCCTCAGGGGGCTGGGGGAGCTGTTTTTT
NA	TRBJ2-5	TRBV10-1	TRBD2	CASSLRLAETQYF	TGCGCCAGCAGCCTAAGACTAGCTGAGACCCAGTACTTC
NA	TRBJ2-3	TRBV29-1	TRBD1	CSAGQRDRVTDTQYF	TGCAGCGCTGGTCAACGGGACAGGGTAACAGATACGCAGTATTTT
NA	TRBJ1-2	TRBV7-2	TRBD1	CASSLVGGGEGYTF	TGTGCCAGCAGCTTAGTAGGGGGCGGTGAGGGCTACACCTTC
NA	TRBJ1-5	TRBV19	TRBD1	CASSFGQGRDQPQHF	TGTGCCAGTAGTTTTGGACAGGGGAGGGATCAGCCCCAGCATTTT
NA	TRBJ1-4	TRBV5-1	NA	CASSLERANEKLFF	TGCGCCAGCAGCTTGGAGAGAGCTAATGAAAAACTGTTTTTT
NA	TRBJ1-2	TRBV30	TRBD1	CAWVGQFGGYTF	TGTGCCTGGGTGGGACAGTTCGGTGGCTACACCTTC
NA	TRBJ2-1	TRBV29-1	TRBD1	CSVERSRGHYNEQFF	TGCAGCGTTGAACGGAGTAGGGGGCACTACAATGAGCAGTTCTTC
NA	TRBJ1-5	TRBV18	TRBD1	CASSPQGAEPQHF	TGTGCCAGCTCACCACAGGGGGCTGAGCCCCAGCATTTT
NA	TRBJ2-2	TRBV2	NA	CASSIQGNTGELFF	TGTGCCAGCAGCATACAGGGGAACACCGGGGAGCTGTTTTTT
NA	TRBJ1-2	TRBV5-1	NA	CASSTTTGREGYTF	TGCGCCAGCAGCACTACTACCGGACGGGAGGGCTACACCTTC
NA	TRBJ2-5	TRBV4-2	TRBD2	CASSQDGRGGAGETQYF	TGTGCCAGCAGCCAAGATGGGCGCGGGGGAGCCGGGGAGACCCAGTACTTC
NA	TRBJ2-1	TRBV7-8	TRBD2	CASSFVTSDDNEQFF	TGTGCCAGCAGCTTTGTAACTAGCGACGACAATGAGCAGTTCTTC
NA	TRBJ2-7	TRBV13	TRBD2	CASSAGTSVYEQYF	TGTGCCAGCAGTGCCGGGACTAGCGTCTACGAGCAGTACTTC
NA	TRBJ1-1	TRBV6-1	NA	CASSDPRVGGRSEAFF	TGTGCCAGCAGTGACCCCCGGGTCGGGGGGCGGTCTGAAGCTTTCTTT
NA	TRBJ1-2	TRBV9	TRBD1	CASSVAMRGQGYGYTF	TGTGCCAGCAGCGTAGCTATGAGGGGGCAGGGCTATGGCTACACCTTC
NA	TRBJ1-1	TRBV6-1	TRBD1	CASRGQGVTEAFF	TGTGCCAGCAGAGGACAGGGGGTCACTGAAGCTTTCTTT
NA	TRBJ2-7	TRBV11-3	TRBD1	CASSRQGREQYF	TGTGCCAGCAGCCGACAGGGTAGGGAGCAGTACTTC
NA	TRBJ2-7	TRBV4-1	NA	CASSQAGNEPYEQYF	TGCGCCAGCAGCCAAGCGGGGAATGAACCCTACGAGCAGTACTTC
NA	TRBJ2-7	TRBV6-1	NA	CASSTLEGWEQYF	TGTGCCAGCAGCACCCTGGAGGGGTGGGAGCAGTACTTC
NA	TRBJ2-7	TRBV9	NA	CASSVGSAGLSYEQYF	TGTGCCAGCAGCGTTGGGTCGGCAGGGCTCTCCTACGAGCAGTACTTC
NA	TRBJ1-2	TRBV4-1	NA	CASSQLQGEGQGGYTF	TGCGCCAGCAGCCAATTACAGGGTGAGGGTCAGGGAGGCTACACCTTC
NA	TRBJ1-1	TRBV7-2	NA	CASSQQSLLNTEAFF	TGTGCCAGCAGCCAACAGTCTCTCCTGAACACTGAAGCTTTCTTT
NA	TRBJ1-1	TRBV19	TRBD1	CASSPQGATEAFF	TGTGCCAGTAGCCCTCAGGGGGCCACTGAAGCTTTCTTT
NA	TRBJ1-3	TRBV5-1	NA	CASIPDSGNTIYF	TGCGCCAGCATCCCGGACAGTGGAAACACCATATATTTT
NA	TRBJ2-2	TRBV5-1	TRBD2	CASSLRGGLAGGQNTGELFF	TGCGCCAGCAGCCTTCGAGGGGGACTAGCGGGAGGTCAGAACACCGGGGAGCTGTTTTTT
NA	TRBJ1-1	TRBV4-1	NA	CASSPQGGTEAFF	TGCGCCAGCAGCCCACAGGGAGGGACTGAAGCTTTCTTT
NA	TRBJ1-2	TRBV29-1	NA	CSVEDLSAGPSF	TGCAGCGTTGAAGACCTGAGTGCAGGCCCCTCCTTC
NA	TRBJ2-3	TRBV7-6	NA	CASSLGRTDKQYF	TGTGCCAGCAGCTTAGGGCGCACAGATAAGCAGTATTTT
NA	TRBJ2-7	TRBV5-5	NA	CASSATYEQYF	TGTGCCAGCAGCGCGACCTACGAGCAGTACTTC
NA	TRBJ2-7	TRBV7-6	TRBD2	CASSPNGLAGNYEQYF	TGTGCCAGCAGCCCAAACGGACTAGCGGGAAACTACGAGCAGTACTTC
NA	TRBJ2-2	TRBV9	TRBD2	CASSVGDGTNFNTGELFF	TGTGCCAGCAGCGTAGGGGACGGGACTAACTTTAACACCGGGGAGCTGTTTTTT
NA	TRBJ2-6	TRBV27	NA	CASSYMGLWQAFDGSGANVLTF	TGTGCCAGCAGTTATATGGGGCTTTGGCAGGCTTTCGATGGGTCTGGGGCCAACGTCCTGACTTTC
NA	TRBJ2-1	TRBV29-1	TRBD1	CSVRTGTYEQFF	TGCAGCGTTCGGACAGGGACATATGAGCAGTTCTTC
NA	TRBJ1-2	TRBV5-4	NA	CASSSWTDGYTF	TGTGCCAGCAGCTCTTGGACAGATGGCTACACCTTC
NA	TRBJ2-7	TRBV6-5	TRBD1	CASSYGQGAYEQYF	TGTGCCAGCAGTTACGGACAGGGCGCCTACGAGCAGTACTTC
NA	TRBJ2-2	TRBV9	TRBD2	CASSSSAGVVTGELFF	TGTGCCAGCAGCTCCTCGGCGGGGGTAGTCACCGGGGAGCTGTTTTTT
NA	TRBJ1-3	TRBV4-1	TRBD1	CASSHGQGRSGNTIYF	TGCGCCAGCAGCCACGGACAGGGGCGCTCTGGAAACACCATATATTTT
NA	TRBJ2-2	TRBV18	TRBD1	CASSPTGVDTGELFF	TGTGCCAGCTCGCCGACAGGGGTGGACACCGGGGAGCTGTTTTTT
NA	TRBJ2-3	TRBV27	TRBD2	CASSSPSSGRRYTQYF	TGTGCCAGCAGTTCCCCCTCGAGCGGGAGGCGGTATACGCAGTATTTT
NA	TRBJ1-2	TRBV27	NA	CASSPRDLSGGYTF	TGTGCCAGCAGTCCGAGGGACTTATCGGGCGGCTACACCTTC
NA	TRBJ1-1	TRBV11-2	NA	CASSLHAGSRIEAFF	TGTGCCAGCAGCTTACACGCAGGCAGCCGGATTGAAGCTTTCTTT
NA	TRBJ2-5	TRBV6-1	TRBD1	CASSLWTGGAETQYF	TGTGCCAGCAGCCTCTGGACAGGGGGCGCGGAGACCCAGTACTTC
NA	TRBJ1-2	TRBV7-2	NA	CASSPESVGGYTF	TGTGCCAGCAGCCCGGAGAGTGTCGGTGGCTACACCTTC
NA	TRBJ1-1	TRBV7-9	TRBD1	CASSEDRVGTEAFF	TGTGCCAGCAGCGAGGACAGGGTGGGGACTGAAGCTTTCTTT
large	TRBJ2-5	TRBV30	NA	CAWNFGRVGETQYF	TGTGCCTGGAATTTTGGTCGGGTTGGCGAGACCCAGTACTTC
NA	TRBJ1-1	TRBV13	NA	CASSGAGAIVNTEAFF	TGTGCCAGCAGCGGCGCAGGCGCGATCGTAAACACTGAAGCTTTCTTT
NA	TRBJ2-2	TRBV5-6	TRBD2	CASSFLAAPTGELFF	TGTGCCAGCAGCTTCCTAGCGGCTCCCACCGGGGAGCTGTTTTTT
NA	TRBJ2-7	TRBV19	NA	CASENGGPPYEQYF	TGTGCCAGTGAGAATGGTGGGCCTCCTTACGAGCAGTACTTC
NA	TRBJ1-5	TRBV7-2	NA	CASSLAEGWGKNQPQHF	TGTGCCAGCAGCCTAGCGGAGGGGTGGGGTAAAAATCAGCCCCAGCATTTT
NA	TRBJ1-5	TRBV5-5	NA	CASSLGGAQPQHF	TGTGCCAGCAGCTTGGGGGGAGCTCAGCCCCAGCATTTT
NA	TRBJ2-7	TRBV5-1	TRBD2	CASSTTSGSPEQYF	TGCGCCAGCAGCACCACTAGCGGGAGTCCCGAGCAGTACTTC
NA	TRBJ1-4	TRBV29-1	NA	CTVDKNEKLFF	TGCACCGTGGACAAGAATGAAAAACTGTTTTTT
NA	TRBJ1-3	TRBV4-2	NA	CASSRVESSGNTIYF	TGTGCCAGCAGCCGGGTGGAGAGCTCTGGAAACACCATATATTTT
NA	TRBJ2-1	TRBV7-9	TRBD2	CASSLSLAGSYNEQFF	TGTGCCAGCAGCTTATCCCTAGCGGGTTCCTACAATGAGCAGTTCTTC
NA	TRBJ2-3	TRBV6-5	NA	CASSLYLPTDTQYF	TGTGCCAGCAGCCTCTACCTCCCCACAGATACGCAGTATTTT
NA	TRBJ1-1	TRBV6-6	TRBD1	CASSRTGSNTEAFF	TGTGCCAGCAGTCGGACAGGGTCGAACACTGAAGCTTTCTTT
NA	TRBJ1-1	TRBV6-5	TRBD1	CASSYDRANTEAFF	TGTGCCAGCAGTTACGACAGGGCGAACACTGAAGCTTTCTTT
NA	TRBJ2-3	TRBV5-4	NA	CASSGEGGDTQYF	TGTGCCAGCAGCGGAGAAGGGGGAGATACGCAGTATTTT